The 17 T cell receptor beta chains below were found in one sample sequenced in a study of cytomegalovirus exposure and HLA in healthy donors. The PCR had 60 Vbeta and 13 Jbeta primers. This table comes from immunoSEQ multiplex PCR, and its TCRdb copy is limited to in-frame clones, with some not included. The sample carries around 170,000 clones, over 75% recorded once. Sequencing was carried out using PBMCs. The receptors derive from a man aged 45-60 years in good health and CMV-seronegative.

Of note for this clone: The germline gene is not matched at one end of the junction; a read error may be the cause. In nucleotides, the CDR3 is TGTGCCAGCAGTCAAGATCGGGGGGAGGATGAGCAGTTCTTC. Amino acid sequence: CASSQDRGEDEQFF. This chain uses TRBV14 with TRBJ2-1; 7 nucleotides match TRBD2. Germline values: CDR1 SGHDN, CDR2 FVKESK. The CDR3 totals 14 residues.

This clone was picked up one time. The chain has TRBV4-3 and TRBJ2-2; 8 bases are shared with TRBD1. The CDR3 totals 17 residues. The germline gives CDR1 LGHNA, CDR2 YSLEER. The junction had 6 bases not matched to a gene; V was cut back by 3 bases and J by 0 bases. The CDR3 protein is CASSHPSTGANTGELFF. The DNA of the CDR3 is TGCGCCAGCAGCCATCCCTCGACAGGGGCGAACACCGGGGAGCTGTTTTTT.

The V and J genes are TRBV5-1 and TRBJ1-3; no clear D. Trimming pared 5 bases from V and 4 bases from J, leaving 7 bases between. The CDR3 is 12 residues long. Per germline, CDR1 SGHRS and CDR2 YFSETQ. In nucleotides, the CDR3 is TGCGCCAGCAGGGCATCCGGAAACACCATATATTTT. It is translated as CASRASGNTIYF.

The chain employs TRBV9 and TRBJ2-5; 9 bases agree with TRBD2. The CDR3 spans 16 residues. Germline-derived CDR1 and CDR2 are SGDLS and YYNGEE. The ends lost 4 bases at V and 7 bases at J; junction bases unmatched: 14. The CDR3 DNA sequence: TGTGCCAGCAGCTCCCTCGCGGCGGGGGGGCTCGGGACCCAGTACTTC. This codes for CASSSLAAGGLGTQYF.

V is TRBV5-1 and J is TRBJ2-1, with TRBD1 matching 7 bases. The ends lost 4 bases at V and 5 bases at J; junction bases unmatched: 12. Germline values: CDR1 SGHRS, CDR2 YFSETQ. The CDR3 covers 16 residues. The CDR3 coding sequence is TGCGCCAGCAGCCCAGTAGTCGGGACAGCCGACAATGAGCAGTTCTTC. This sequence encodes CASSPVVGTADNEQFF.

This clone was found once. The chain joins TRBV7-2 to TRBJ1-2, with 8 bases matching TRBD1. CDR1 SGHTA and CDR2 FQGNSA come from the germline V gene. V shed 4 bases, J shed 7 bases, and the junction held 8 bases outside the gene matches. This CDR3 has 14 amino acids. CDR3 DNA sequence: TGTGCCAGCAGCTCGGACAGGGAATGGGGTGGCTACACCTTC. It codes for CASSSDREWGGYTF.

The gene calls are TRBV25-1 and TRBJ1-3, with a weak D call TRBD1 (5 bases). Germline CDR1 is MGHDK and CDR2 is SYGVNS. V lost 2 bases, J lost 0 bases, and 5 bases lay in between. There are 14 residues in the CDR3. The CDR3 protein is CASSEQGSGNTIYF. For the CDR3, the DNA is TGTGCCAGCAGTGAACAGGGCTCTGGAAACACCATATATTTT. The full variable domain, in which reference TRBV25-1 and TRBJ1-3 provide the parts outside the CDR3, is EADIYQTPRYLVIGTGKKITLECSQTMGHDKMYWYQQDPGMELHLIHYSYGVNSTEKGDLSSESTVSRIRTEHFPLTLESARPSHTSQYLCASSEQGSGNTIYFGEGSWLTVV.

There are a few counts of this clone. The chain employs TRBV7-3 and TRBJ1-2; 10 positions match TRBD1. Germline V CDR1 and CDR2: SGHTA, FQGTGA. The CDR3 is made up of 14 amino acids. J was trimmed by 9 bases and V by 5 bases; bases with no gene match: 9. CDR3 protein: CASSPGTGVPSYTF. CDR3 coding DNA: TGTGCCAGCAGCCCAGGGACAGGGGTTCCTAGCTACACCTTC.

This chain joins TRBV18 and TRBJ1-5; TRBD1 matches at 8 bases. The germline V gene encodes CDR1 KGHSH and CDR2 LQKENI. This CDR3 region has 15 residues. Trimming removed 4 bases from V and 6 bases from J; junction bases left unmatched: 8. CDR3 DNA: TGTGCCAGCTCACGACTGCAGGGGGCTGGTCAGCCCCAGCATTTT. As protein: CASSRLQGAGQPQHF.

This clone appeared a single time. The chain has TRBV7-3 and TRBJ1-2; D is ambiguous. V was cut by 5 bases and J by 4 bases, with 17 bases left in between. CDR3 size: 15 residues. CDR1 is SGHTA and CDR2 is FQGTGA in the germline V gene. Here the CDR3 DNA reads TGTGCCAGCAGCCCCTCGGGGAAAGAGACCTATGGCTACACCTTC. Encoded protein: CASSPSGKETYGYTF.

The rearrangement links TRBV5-6 to TRBJ2-3; TRBD2 matches 11 bases. The V segment lost 5 bases and the J segment 6 bases; nucleotides outside the gene matches: 14. Germline CDR1 reads SGHDT; CDR2 reads YYEEEE. This CDR3 is built from 17 residues. DNA for the CDR3: TGTGCCAGCAGACACCAGATTAGCGGGGGGGCCGGGGATACGCAGTATTTT. This sequence encodes CASRHQISGGAGDTQYF. Looking up the rest from reference TRBV5-6 and TRBJ2-3 gives the full variable domain: DAGVTQSPTHLIKTRGQQVTLRCSPKSGHDTVSWYQQALGQGPQFIFQYYEEEERQRGNFPDRFSGHQFPNYSSELNVNALLLGDSALYLCASRHQISGGAGDTQYFGPGTRLTVL.

This CDR3 reads CASSTPGQGAHGYTF. The CDR3 coding sequence is TGTGCCAGCAGTACGCCGGGACAGGGGGCTCATGGCTACACCTTC. V is TRBV6-5 and J is TRBJ1-2; 12 bases agree with TRBD1. The CDR3 totals 15 residues. The V and J ends lost 5 bases and 6 bases, in that order; junction bases with no gene match: 7. The germline V gene encodes CDR1 MNHEY and CDR2 SVGAGI.

V gene TRBV7-9 combines with J gene TRBJ1-1; no clear D gene. The germline V gene encodes CDR1 SEHNR and CDR2 FQNEAQ (reference sequence). V lost 7 bases and J 0 bases, leaving 15 bases between the germline ends. CDR3 length: 15 residues. CDR3 residues: CASTLVGAMNTEAFF. The CDR3 DNA follows: TGTGCCAGCACCCTGGTGGGCGCAATGAACACTGAAGCTTTCTTT.

This clone was seen ten or more times. The chain is built from TRBV6-4 and TRBJ2-1; D ambiguous. The germline CDR1 and CDR2 sequences are MRHNA and SNTAGT. Trimming took off 3 bases at V and 3 bases at J, with 6 bases between the two ends. This CDR3 comprises 13 residues. This chain's CDR3 is CASSETGYNEQFF. The DNA for the CDR3 is TGTGCCAGCAGTGAGACGGGCTACAATGAGCAGTTCTTC.

The chain recombines TRBV12-5 with TRBJ2-4, with 9 bases lining up with TRBD1. Germline V gives CDR1 LGHNT, CDR2 FRNRAP. The CDR3 length is 12 residues. The V segment lost 4 bases and the J segment 15 bases; nucleotides outside the gene matches: 7. This CDR3 is CASGSTGGARYF. For the CDR3, the DNA is TGTGCTAGTGGTTCAACAGGGGGCGCGAGGTACTTC.

This chain connects TRBV6-5 to TRBJ2-7; no definite D call. V lost 3 bases and J lost 3, with 12 bases in between. This CDR3 is built from 14 residues. Germline V gene lookup returns CDR1 MNHEY and CDR2 SVGAGI. The CDR3 region has the DNA TGTGCCAGCAGTTATCGGTCCTCGAGCTACGAGCAGTACTTC. This sequence encodes CASSYRSSSYEQYF.

The CDR3 DNA reads TGTGCCAGTAGTAAGACAGTTAACACTGAAGCTTTCTTT. It encodes CASSKTVNTEAFF. The rearrangement links TRBV19 to TRBJ1-1; tentatively, D is TRBD1 (5 bases). The V gene's germline CDR1 is LNHDA and CDR2 SQIVND (reference sequence). The CDR3 extends over 13 amino acids. V shed 4 bases and J shed 2 bases, with 8 bases lying between them.